Each of the 16 T cell receptor beta chains below was sequenced from the same sample in a study of OX40 agonist ivuxolimab in advanced cancers. TCRdb keeps only in-frame clones here, not all; method: immunoSEQ multiplex PCR. The sample has 90,000 to 100,000 clones; around 85% are singletons. The starting material was CD4+ or CD8+ T cells sorted from blood, obtained in a trial of the OX40 agonist ivuxolimab. The receptor source for this set is an adult with an advanced solid tumor such as melanoma, head and neck, liver or kidney cancer.

This chain joins TRBV7-3 and TRBJ1-1, with 7 bases matching TRBD1. This CDR3 region has 16 residues. Trimming removed 6 bases from V and 4 bases from J; junction bases left unmatched: 14. The V gene's germline CDR1 is SGHTA and CDR2 FQGTGA. The DNA of the CDR3 is TGTGCCAGCAGGGAGACAGGGAGGGAGGTGAGCACTGAAGCTTTCTTT. It codes for CASRETGREVSTEAFF.

The gene calls are TRBV5-1 and TRBJ1-3, with D maybe TRBD1 (5 bases). In germline, CDR1 is SGHRS, CDR2 YFSETQ. The CDR3 length is 16 residues. Trimming cost V 4 bases and J 1 base, with 15 bases left between them. CDR3: CASSLTFRASGNTIYF. The CDR3 DNA is TGCGCCAGCAGCCTCACATTCAGGGCTTCTGGAAACACCATATATTTT. The full variable domain, rest sourced from reference TRBV5-1 and TRBJ1-3, is KAGVTQTPRYLIKTRGQQVTLSCSPISGHRSVSWYQQTPGQGLQFLFEYFSETQRNKGNFPGRFSGRQFSNSRSEMNVSTLELGDSALYLCASSLTFRASGNTIYFGEGSWLTVV.

The chain carries TRBV7-2 and TRBJ2-1; 11 positions agree with TRBD2. The CDR3 length is 16 residues. Trimming cost V 3 bases and J 7 bases; bases outside gene matches: 8. Germline V gives CDR1 SGHTA, CDR2 FQGNSA. CDR3 loop: CASSLVAGGPRNEQFF. CDR3 DNA: TGTGCCAGCAGCTTGGTAGCGGGAGGGCCTCGGAATGAGCAGTTCTTC.

This sequence joins TRBV5-1 and TRBJ2-1; 8 bases match TRBD2. The CDR3 contains 14 residues. The germline gives CDR1 SGHRS, CDR2 YFSETQ. V lost 5 bases to trimming and J lost 5 bases; unmatched junction nucleotides: 6. The CDR3 here is CASRVSGSNNEQFF. In nucleotides, the CDR3 is TGCGCCAGCAGAGTGAGCGGGAGTAACAATGAGCAGTTCTTC.

V is TRBV11-2 and J is TRBJ1-2; D unclear. The CDR3 has 13 residues. V was shortened by 7 bases and J by 2 bases, with 11 bases between the two germline ends. The germline CDR1 and CDR2 sequences are SGHAT and FQNNGV. CDR3 nucleotides: TGTGCCAGCACCGCTACACAGAACTATGGCTACACCTTC. Its protein product is CASTATQNYGYTF. Together with reference TRBV11-2 and TRBJ1-2, the CDR3 gives the full variable domain: EAGVAQSPRYKIIEKRQSVAFWCNPISGHATLYWYQQILGQGPKLLIQFQNNGVVDDSQLPKDRFSAERLKGVDSTLKIQPAKLEDSAVYLCASTATQNYGYTFGSGTRLTVV.

The chain carries TRBV21-1 and TRBJ2-7; the table's D gene call, TRBD2, was not cross checked with the DNA. TRBV21-1 is a known pseudogene. The CDR3 covers 20 residues. CDR3 sequence: CASSESRPSSGRHGPMEQYV. The CDR3 bases are TGTGCCAGCAGTGAATCCCGCCCCTCTAGCGGGAGACATGGGCCAATGGAGCAGTACGTC.

J is TRBJ2-2 and V is TRBV2; D is possibly TRBD2 (6 bases). Germline lookup yields CDR1 SNHLY and CDR2 FYNNEI. The CDR3 loop spans 14 amino acids. V lost 4 bases, J lost 9 bases, and 15 bases lay in between. DNA for the CDR3: TGTGCCAGCAGTGGGACTATCCCTGAGAGGGAGCTGTTTTTT. Translated, it gives CASSGTIPERELFF.

A single count supports this clone. The rearrangement joins TRBV7-2 to TRBJ1-1; D is ambiguous. The germline V gene encodes CDR1 SGHTA and CDR2 FQGNSA. The CDR3 spans 13 residues. Trimming shortened V by 4 bases and J by 7 bases, and 13 bases separated the two germline ends. CDR3 in amino acids: CASSSGVSVEAFF. In DNA, the CDR3 is TGTGCCAGCAGCTCAGGTGTATCGGTTGAAGCTTTCTTT. The whole variable domain, remainder taken from reference TRBV7-2 and TRBJ1-1, is GAGVSQSPSNKVTEKGKDVELRCDPISGHTALYWYRQSLGQGLEFLIYFQGNSAPDKSGLPSDRFSAERTGGSVSTLTIQRTQQEDSAVYLCASSSGVSVEAFFGQGTRLTVV.

This clone has only one observation. This chain uses TRBV28 with TRBJ1-3; D possibly corresponds to TRBD1 (6 bases). The CDR3 is 15 amino acids. Germline lookup yields CDR1 MDHEN and CDR2 SYDVKM. The germline V and J ends were trimmed by 4 bases and 3 bases, with 13 bases remaining between them. DNA for the CDR3: TGTGCCAGCAGTTCTCCACAGGGAAGTGGAAACACCATATATTTT. Translated: CASSSPQGSGNTIYF.

The gene calls are TRBV4-3 and TRBJ2-1, with a possible D match to TRBD1 (5 bases). This CDR3 contains 15 residues. Germline V lookup: CDR1 LGHNA, CDR2 YSLEER. The V gene lost 0 bases and the J gene lost 7 bases, with 13 bases spanning the gap. The CDR3, as DNA: TGCGCCAGCAGCCAAGATTGGGGCCCTAATAATGAGCAGTTCTTC. Its translation is CASSQDWGPNNEQFF.

The rearrangement links TRBV7-7 to TRBJ2-5, with a possible D match to TRBD1 (5 bases). Germline V gene sequence: CDR1 SSHAT, CDR2 FNYEAQ (reference sequence). The CDR3 runs to 14 residues. CDR3 bases: TGTGCTGTATCAAGGGGTCCCTTACAAGAGACCCAGTACTTC. Its translation is CAVSRGPLQETQYF.

V and J are TRBV5-6 and TRBJ1-2; D may be TRBD1 (6 bases). V lost 4 bases to trimming and J lost 6 bases, with 13 bases between them. The CDR3 runs 13 residues. The germline V gene has CDR1 SGHDT and CDR2 YYEEEE. CDR3 amino acids: CASSPSGGHGYTF. In DNA, the CDR3 is TGTGCCAGCAGCCCTTCCGGGGGGCATGGCTACACCTTC.

The CDR3 bases are TGTGCCAGCAGAGGAAAGGGTCGGGCCCAGTACTTC. It translates to CASRGKGRAQYF. The V gene is TRBV25-1, the J gene TRBJ2-5; D remains ambiguous. CDR3 length: 12 amino acids. Germline-derived CDR1 and CDR2 are MGHDK and SYGVNS. The germline V and J ends were trimmed by 6 bases and 9 bases, with 14 bases remaining between them.

This chain uses TRBV10-3 with TRBJ2-1; possibly TRBD2 for D (7 bases). CDR1 and CDR2 (germline): ENHRY, SYGVKD. The CDR3 is 15 residues long. Between the trimmed V and J ends, which lost 6 bases and 9 bases, there was a span of 21 bases. The CDR3, as DNA: TGTGCCATCAGCCCTCGGGGGAGGGGGTACGTTGAGCAGTTCTTC. The encoded protein is CAISPRGRGYVEQFF.

This sequence joins TRBV7-6 and TRBJ1-5; no firm D call. This CDR3 region has 14 residues. V lost 1 base and J lost 7, with 11 bases in between. Germline V lookup: CDR1 SGHVS, CDR2 FNYEAQ. The DNA for the CDR3 is TGTGCCAGCAGCTTAGGGGATGCCTGGCAGCCCCAGCATTTT. Amino acids: CASSLGDAWQPQHF.

V and J are TRBV28 and TRBJ1-2; D uncertain. The CDR3 loop spans 13 amino acids. CDR1 and CDR2 (germline): MDHEN, SYDVKM. Trimming pared 5 bases from V and 8 bases from J, leaving 15 bases between. The CDR3 DNA follows: TGTGCCAGCAGTAACAGTTATCCACGCGGCTACACCTTC. It specifies CASSNSYPRGYTF.